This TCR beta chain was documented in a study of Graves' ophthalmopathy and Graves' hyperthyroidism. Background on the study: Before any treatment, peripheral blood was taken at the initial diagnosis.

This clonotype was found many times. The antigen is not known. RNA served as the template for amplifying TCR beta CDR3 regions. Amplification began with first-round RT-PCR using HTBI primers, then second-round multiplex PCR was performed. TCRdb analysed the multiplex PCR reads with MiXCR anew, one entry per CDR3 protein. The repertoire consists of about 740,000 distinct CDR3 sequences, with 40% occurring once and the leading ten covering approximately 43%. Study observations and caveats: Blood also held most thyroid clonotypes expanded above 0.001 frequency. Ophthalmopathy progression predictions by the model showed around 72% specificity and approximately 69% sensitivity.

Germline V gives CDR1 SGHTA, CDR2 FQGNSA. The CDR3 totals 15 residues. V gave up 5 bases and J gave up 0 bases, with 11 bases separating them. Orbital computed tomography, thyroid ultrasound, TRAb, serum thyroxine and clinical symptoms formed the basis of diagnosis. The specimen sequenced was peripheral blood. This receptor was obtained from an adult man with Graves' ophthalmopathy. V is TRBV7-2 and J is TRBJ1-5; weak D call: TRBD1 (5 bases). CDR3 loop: CASSLTDSSNQPQHF. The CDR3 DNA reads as TGTGCCAGCAGCCTGACAGACTCTAGCAATCAGCCCCAGCATTTT.